This TCR beta chain was observed in a study of blood T cells in healthy people across ages. Study-wide results and caveats: With age, beta diversity per million T cells declined roughly linearly, significantly by 40 to 50.

This clonotype was counted only a few times. The antigen is unknown. Next came a second PCR, run for about 7 to 12 cycles, which used a sample-barcoded 5' primer along with a J-beta primer mix. The authors tagged each cDNA molecule using a template-switch adaptor with 12 random nucleotides. CDR3-containing paired-end reads numbered at least 2.5 million in each sample. Each CDR3 protein is one row after TCRdb ran MiXCR on the 5' RACE reads. The sample holds roughly 830,000 distinct CDR3 sequences, approximately 59% seen once. The CDR3 has 14 residues. The V and J ends lost 2 bases and 7 bases respectively, with 18 bases between them. In germline, CDR1 is SQVTM, CDR2 ANQGSEA.

Source material: blood. This sequence joins TRBV29-1 and TRBJ2-7; maybe TRBD2 (6 bases). This sequence originates from a man younger than 40 in good health. In nucleotides, the CDR3 is TGCAGCGTTGAAAACGGAAAGGAGGGTGATGAGCAGTACTTC. Its translation is CSVENGKEGDEQYF.